Each of the 6 T cell receptor beta chains below was sequenced from the same sample in a study of T cell repertoires in cytomegalovirus infection. Each CDR3 protein gets one entry after TCRdb re-called the reads with MiXCR. The table lists about 160,000 distinct CDR3 sequences, 17% of them singletons, with 18% in the top ten. Sequences were obtained from CD8+ T cells from PBMCs. The source is a human donor in good health (CMV status not recorded). Some clones in this sample may be carry-over from other donors' samples.

This clonotype was recorded a few times. This rearrangement joins TRBV28 to TRBJ1-5; D not certain. The germline V gene has CDR1 MDHEN and CDR2 SYDVKM. The CDR3 is 16 residues long. V was trimmed by 6 bases and J by 6 bases, leaving 21 bases between them. CDR3 region: CASRHLPGRELQPQHF. Written as DNA, the CDR3 is TGTGCCAGCAGACACCTTCCGGGGAGGGAACTTCAGCCCCAGCATTTT.

The chain uses TRBV4-3 and TRBJ2-1, with 10 positions matching TRBD1. Unmatched junction bases numbered 5, after V lost 1 base and J lost 5 bases. CDR1 LGHNA and CDR2 YSLEER come from the germline V gene. The CDR3 has 16 residues. CDR3 bases: TGCGCCAGCAGCCAAGGGGACAGGGGAATAAACAATGAGCAGTTCTTC. Protein product: CASSQGDRGINNEQFF.

This clonotype was found a few times. The chain uses TRBV6-2 or TRBV6-3 and TRBJ1-4; no firm D call. The CDR3 contains 14 residues. V lost 6 bases and J 1 base, leaving 9 bases between the germline ends. Per the germline V gene, CDR1 is MNHEY and CDR2 is SVGEGT. The CDR3 region is CASSFRRTNEKLFF. CDR3 sequence (DNA): TGTGCCAGCAGCTTCAGACGAACTAATGAAAAACTGTTTTTT.

This clonotype has a handful of counts. It is unclear where the CDR3 begins or ends on the DNA, so no DNA is shown, and the CDR3 is as TCRdb lists it. The chain joins TRBV7-6 to TRBJ2-1; the table assigns TRBD2, which was not confirmed against the DNA. The CDR3 numbers 13 amino acids, ends counted. The germline V gene encodes CDR1 SGHVS and CDR2 FNYEAQ. The CDR3 loop reads CASSFAPGTPGFF.

This clonotype has just a few counts. V usage is TRBV11-3 and J usage is TRBJ2-2, with unresolved D. V lost 4 bases, J lost 6 bases, and 12 bases lay in between. Germline values: CDR1 SGHNT, CDR2 YENEEA. The CDR3 is 14 residues long. This chain's CDR3 is CASSSLHPSGELFF. The CDR3 bases are TGTGCCAGCAGCTCCCTTCATCCTTCCGGGGAGCTGTTTTTT.

V usage is TRBV28 and J usage is TRBJ1-2, with a tentative D call TRBD1 (6 bases). The CDR3 has 14 amino acids. Germline CDR1 is MDHEN and CDR2 is SYDVKM. The germline V and J ends were trimmed by 3 bases and 7 bases, with 15 bases remaining between them. The CDR3 loop is CASSLGQGYRGYTF. CDR3 nucleotides: TGTGCCAGCAGTTTGGGGCAGGGGTATCGTGGCTACACCTTC.